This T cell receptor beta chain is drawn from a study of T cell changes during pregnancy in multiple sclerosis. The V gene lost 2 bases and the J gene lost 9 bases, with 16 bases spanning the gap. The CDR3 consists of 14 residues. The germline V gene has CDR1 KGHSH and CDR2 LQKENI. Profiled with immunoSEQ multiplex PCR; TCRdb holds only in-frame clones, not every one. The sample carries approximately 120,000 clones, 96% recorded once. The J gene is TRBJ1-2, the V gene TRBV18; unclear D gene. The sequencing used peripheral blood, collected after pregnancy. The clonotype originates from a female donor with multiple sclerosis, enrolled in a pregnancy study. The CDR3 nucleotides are TGTGCCAGCTCACCAGGGATTCGGGAATGGAGCTACACCTTC. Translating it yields CASSPGIREWSYTF.